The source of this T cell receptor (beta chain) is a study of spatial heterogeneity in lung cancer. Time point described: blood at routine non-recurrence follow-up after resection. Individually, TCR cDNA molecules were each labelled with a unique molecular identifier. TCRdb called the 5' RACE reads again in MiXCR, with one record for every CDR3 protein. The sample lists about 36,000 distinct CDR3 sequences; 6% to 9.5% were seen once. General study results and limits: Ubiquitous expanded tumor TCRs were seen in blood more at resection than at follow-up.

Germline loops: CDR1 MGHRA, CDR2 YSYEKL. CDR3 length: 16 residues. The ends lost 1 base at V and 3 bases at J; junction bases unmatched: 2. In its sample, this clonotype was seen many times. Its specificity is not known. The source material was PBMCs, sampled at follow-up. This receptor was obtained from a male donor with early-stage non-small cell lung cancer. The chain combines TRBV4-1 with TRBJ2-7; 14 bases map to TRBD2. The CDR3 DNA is TGCGCCAGCAGCCAAGCGACTAGCGGGGGGGTCTACGAGCAGTACTTC. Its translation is CASSQATSGGVYEQYF.